A selection of T cell receptor beta chains follows, all from one sample in a study of cytomegalovirus exposure and HLA in healthy donors. This table comes from immunoSEQ multiplex PCR, and its TCRdb copy is limited to in-frame clones, with some not included. The data show around 180,000 clones, roughly 84% seen once. The specimen sequenced was PBMCs. These receptors were taken from a man aged 18-30 years in good health and CMV-seropositive. The CDR3 runs from the conserved cysteine through the conserved F or W. D genes are given only for firm matches. Only some rows state a clone size, as once, few, many or a class for expanded clones.

>TRBJ1-1|.|TRBV29-1|.
CSVSHPGGEAFF
TGCAGCGTGTCGCACCCCGGAGGGGAAGCTTTCTTT
>TRBJ2-7|.|TRBV29-1|.
CSVEESVEQYF
TGCAGCGTTGAAGAGTCGGTAGAGCAGTACTTC
>TRBJ1-2|.|TRBV5-1|.
CASSLEQGVNYGYTF
TGCGCCAGCAGCTTGGAACAGGGAGTTAACTATGGCTACACCTTC
>TRBJ2-3|few|TRBV7-9|TRBD2
CASSLLAGSTDTQYF
TGTGCCAGCAGCTTGCTAGCGGGGAGCACAGATACGCAGTATTTT
>TRBJ1-2|.|TRBV27|.
CATGKNSALVYYGYTF
TGTGCCACCGGAAAAAACAGTGCCCTCGTCTACTATGGCTACACCTTC
>TRBJ2-3|.|TRBV28|TRBD2
CASSASGSGNTQYF
TGTGCCAGCAGTGCTAGCGGGAGTGGAAATACGCAGTATTTT
>TRBJ2-7|.|TRBV6-1|TRBD1
CASSPGDSSYEQYF
TGTGCCAGCAGTCCCGGGGACAGCTCCTACGAGCAGTACTTC
>TRBJ2-1|.|TRBV27|TRBD1
CASGDRGVAEQFF
TGTGCCAGCGGGGACAGGGGTGTAGCTGAGCAGTTCTTC
>TRBJ2-1|once|TRBV9|.
CASSGRLRDNEQFF
TGTGCCAGCAGCGGCCGATTACGCGACAATGAGCAGTTCTTC
>TRBJ2-7|.|TRBV19|.
CASSSRGLDDEQYF
TGTGCCAGTAGCAGCCGCGGGCTAGACGACGAGCAGTACTTC
>TRBJ2-5|.|TRBV30|TRBD1
CAWRPVGGVQETQYF
TGTGCCTGGAGACCCGTAGGGGGCGTCCAAGAGACCCAGTACTTC
>TRBJ2-7|.|TRBV28|.
CASSSSSVEQYF
TGTGCCAGCAGTTCTTCTAGCGTCGAGCAGTACTTC
>TRBJ1-2|.|TRBV10-3|.
CAIGGFRNYGYTF
TGTGCCATCGGAGGTTTTAGAAACTATGGCTACACCTTC
>TRBJ2-7|.|TRBV19|.
CASSIGWGTYSYEQYF
TGTGCCAGTAGTATCGGGTGGGGGACATACTCCTACGAGCAGTACTTC
>TRBJ2-7|.|TRBV6-5|TRBD1
CASSLGQTYEQYF
TGTGCCAGCAGTTTGGGACAGACCTACGAGCAGTACTTC
>TRBJ1-2|once|TRBV5-6|TRBD1
CASSYGTGDRYGYTF
TGTGCCAGCAGCTACGGGACAGGGGATCGGTATGGCTACACCTTC
>TRBJ2-5|.|TRBV27|.
CASSLSVQVGETQYF
TGTGCCAGCAGTTTATCCGTCCAGGTGGGAGAGACCCAGTACTTC
>TRBJ1-1|once|TRBV6-5|.
CASSPLGWGGTEAFF
TGTGCCAGCAGTCCCCTTGGGTGGGGCGGCACTGAAGCTTTCTTT
>TRBJ2-3|.|TRBV10-2|TRBD1
CASSGTGDTQYF
TGCGCCAGCAGTGGGACAGGGGATACGCAGTATTTT
>TRBJ2-7|.|TRBV4-3|.
CASSQGLGYYEQYF
TGCGCCAGCAGCCAGGGACTGGGATATTACGAGCAGTACTTC
>TRBJ2-6|.|TRBV27|.
CASRPRGGGANVLTF
TGTGCCAGCAGGCCTAGGGGCGGCGGGGCCAACGTCCTGACTTTC
>TRBJ2-2|many|TRBV6-1|TRBD1
CASSPRGRDSGELFF
TGTGCCAGCAGCCCCAGGGGGCGCGACTCCGGGGAGCTGTTTTTT
>TRBJ2-5|.|TRBV27|TRBD1
CASSLSGGSAQYF
TGTGCCAGCAGCCTCTCAGGGGGCTCGGCCCAGTACTTC
>TRBJ1-5|.|TRBV28|TRBD1
CASSLPGQGTQPQHF
TGTGCCAGCAGTTTACCGGGACAGGGGACTCAGCCCCAGCATTTT
>TRBJ2-1|.|TRBV19|TRBD1
CASSQVDRGQNEQFF
TGTGCCAGCTCACAAGTAGACAGGGGTCAAAATGAGCAGTTCTTC
>TRBJ2-4|few|TRBV29-1|.
CSVERGLAKNIQYF
TGCAGCGTTGAGAGGGGGTTAGCCAAAAACATTCAGTACTTC
>TRBJ2-7|.|TRBV5-8|.
CASSPKLFPLYEQYF
TGTGCCAGCAGCCCAAAGCTATTTCCCCTCTACGAGCAGTACTTC